This T cell receptor (beta chain) was retrieved from a study of PD-1 and CTLA-4 blockade in melanoma. A remark on this clone: A junction end diverges from the germline sequence, so it may reflect a read error.

The CDR3 has 15 residues. Per germline, CDR1 SGHTA and CDR2 FQGTGA. Profiling relied on immunoSEQ multiplex PCR, and the TCRdb table lists in-frame clones only, not all of them. Here the sample spans some 29,000 clones, about 88% being singletons. The chain joins TRBV7-3 to TRBJ2-1; 9 nucleotides line up with TRBD2. This receptor was identified in a human donor with melanoma. This sample comprised CD8+ T cells from peripheral blood, obtained before anti-PD-1 treatment. Written as DNA, the CDR3 is TGTGCCAGCAGCTCTATAGCGGGAGCCTATAATGAGCAGTTCTTC. This encodes CASSSIAGAYNEQFF.